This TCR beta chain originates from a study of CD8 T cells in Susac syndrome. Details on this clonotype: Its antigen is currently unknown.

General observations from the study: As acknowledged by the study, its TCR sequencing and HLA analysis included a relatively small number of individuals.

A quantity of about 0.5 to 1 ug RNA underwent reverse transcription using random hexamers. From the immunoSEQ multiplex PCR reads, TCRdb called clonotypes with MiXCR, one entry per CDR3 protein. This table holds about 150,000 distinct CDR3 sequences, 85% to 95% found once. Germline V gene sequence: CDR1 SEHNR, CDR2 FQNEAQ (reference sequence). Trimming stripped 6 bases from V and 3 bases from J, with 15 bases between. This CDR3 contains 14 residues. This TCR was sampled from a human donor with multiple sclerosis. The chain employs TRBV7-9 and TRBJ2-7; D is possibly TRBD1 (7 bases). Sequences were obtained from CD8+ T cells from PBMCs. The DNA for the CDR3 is TGTGCCAGCAGTTCCTCAGGGGGGTACTACGAGCAGTACTTC. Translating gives CASSSSGGYYEQYF.